Sequencing of this T cell receptor (beta chain) was carried out in a study of shared clonotypes between healthy human individuals. The study, taken as a whole, reports: Clonotype sharing across donors was expected to vary with sequencing depth.

A remark on this clone: Its target is not known. This CDR3 is also generated by other DNA sequences in the sample.

Authors' analysis steps: ImmunoSEQ yielded junction-only sequences lacking quality scores, so filtering differed. The repertoire was sequenced with immunoSEQ multiplex PCR; TCRdb's copy has only in-frame clones and lacks some. The D gene and trimming were derived from the DNA, and the V and J assignments and clone size from that table. The repertoire holds roughly 590,000 clones, with 95% as singletons. CD45RO-negative cells were positively selected for CCR7, leaving out terminally differentiated effector memory CD45RA+ cells. Germline V gene data show CDR1 as SEHNR and CDR2 as FQNEAQ (reference sequence). This CDR3 region has 12 residues. Trimming pared 5 bases from V and 5 bases from J, leaving 10 bases between.

The chain joins TRBV7-9 to TRBJ2-7, with D perhaps matching TRBD1 (6 bases). The sequenced sample was naive CD8+ T cells sorted from blood. This clonotype originated in a woman in her twenties or thirties in good health. The CDR3 region has the DNA TGTGCCAGCAGCCTCGACAGGAACGAGCAGTACTTC. Residues: CASSLDRNEQYF.